Below are 9 T cell receptor beta chains sequenced from a single sample in a study of shared clonotypes between healthy human individuals. The repertoire was sequenced with immunoSEQ multiplex PCR; TCRdb's copy has only in-frame clones and lacks some. The data hold about 1.5 million clones, with 98% observed a single time. The specimen sequenced was naive CD4+ T cells sorted from blood. Subset in this sample: CD45RA+ positively selected. These receptors were taken from a man aged 25-45 years in good health.

The CDR3 bases are TGCAGCGCCGGCGAGGGAGGGGCGTACGAGCAGTACTTC. It encodes CSAGEGGAYEQYF. The chain is built from TRBV29-1 and TRBJ2-7; 7 bases map to TRBD2. CDR1 is SQVTM and CDR2 is ANQGSEA in the germline V gene. The CDR3 runs 13 residues. The J segment lost 4 bases and the V segment lost 7 bases, leaving 10 bases of the junction unmatched.

This clone is a singleton in its sample. The J gene is TRBJ2-1, the V gene TRBV5-1; 7 bases agree with TRBD1. The junction had 8 bases not matched to a gene; V was cut back by 4 bases and J by 7 bases. This CDR3 is built from 14 residues. Germline loops: CDR1 SGHRS, CDR2 YFSETQ. The CDR3 nucleotides read TGCGCCAGCAGCGACCGCTCAGGGGGTAATGAGCAGTTCTTC. It is translated as CASSDRSGGNEQFF.

The rearrangement links TRBV7-2 to TRBJ2-3; D is perhaps TRBD2 (6 bases). Per the germline V gene, CDR1 is SGHTA and CDR2 is FQGNSA. The CDR3 length is 17 residues. Trimming removed 2 bases at V and 4 bases at J, with 19 bases between. This CDR3 reads CASSLRASGPRADTQYF. In nucleotides, the CDR3 is TGTGCCAGCAGCTTACGGGCAAGCGGGCCCCGAGCAGATACGCAGTATTTT.

On this clone: This specimen includes other DNA sequences encoding the same CDR3. This chain connects TRBV9 to TRBJ2-7; D gene uncertain. Germline V gene sequence: CDR1 SGDLS, CDR2 YYNGEE. V gave up 2 bases and J gave up 1 base, with 7 bases separating them. There are 13 residues in the CDR3. CDR3: CASSVGPSYEQYF. The CDR3 DNA follows: TGTGCCAGCAGCGTTGGGCCATCCTACGAGCAGTACTTC.

The chain joins TRBV4-3 to TRBJ2-5; 7 positions agree with TRBD1. CDR1 is LGHNA, CDR2 YSLEER, per germline. This CDR3 spans 16 amino acids. V trimming: 4 bases; J trimming: 4 bases; junction bases outside the gene matches: 12. Here the CDR3 DNA reads TGCGCCAGCAGCCTGTCTCTAGGGTCAGGGGGAGAGACCCAGTACTTC. Translation gives CASSLSLGSGGETQYF.

The V and J genes are TRBV6-5 and TRBJ1-1, with a weak D call TRBD1 (5 bases). CDR3 length equals 14 residues. Germline lookup yields CDR1 MNHEY and CDR2 SVGAGI. Trimming removed 8 bases from V and 1 base from J, with 14 bases in between. Here the CDR3 reads CASGWGSENTEAFF. CDR3 DNA sequence: TGTGCCAGCGGTTGGGGGTCGGAGAACACTGAAGCTTTCTTT.

The V gene is TRBV5-1, the J gene TRBJ2-2; D unresolved. The CDR3 has 14 amino acids. With 0 bases removed from V and 6 bases from J, the gap between germline ends came to 9 bases. CDR1 is SGHRS, CDR2 YFSETQ, per germline. The CDR3 nucleotides are TGCGCCAGCAGCTTGGTACCCGGGCCCGGGGAGCTGTTTTTT. It yields the protein CASSLVPGPGELFF. The whole variable domain, filled in from reference TRBV5-1 and TRBJ2-2, reads KAGVTQTPRYLIKTRGQQVTLSCSPISGHRSVSWYQQTPGQGLQFLFEYFSETQRNKGNFPGRFSGRQFSNSRSEMNVSTLELGDSALYLCASSLVPGPGELFFGEGSRLTVL.

CDR3 bases: TGTGCCAGTAGTACCCTCCGGGACAATTACGAGCAGTACTTC. It is translated as CASSTLRDNYEQYF. The J gene is TRBJ2-7, the V gene TRBV19, with D possibly being TRBD1 (6 bases). The CDR3 consists of 14 residues. The V gene lost 4 bases and the J gene lost 4 bases, with 14 bases spanning the gap. Germline assignment: CDR1 LNHDA and CDR2 SQIVND (reference sequence).

The chain joins TRBV11-2 to TRBJ2-7, with D perhaps given as TRBD1 or TRBD2 (5 bases each). There are 14 residues in the CDR3. V was trimmed by 1 base and J by 4 bases, leaving 11 bases between them. The germline CDR1 and CDR2 sequences are SGHAT and FQNNGV. The CDR3 spells CASSLVTGPYEQYF. The DNA of the CDR3 is TGTGCCAGCAGCTTAGTTACGGGACCATACGAGCAGTACTTC. Using reference TRBV11-2 and TRBJ2-7 for the parts outside the CDR3, the full variable domain is EAGVAQSPRYKIIEKRQSVAFWCNPISGHATLYWYQQILGQGPKLLIQFQNNGVVDDSQLPKDRFSAERLKGVDSTLKIQPAKLEDSAVYLCASSLVTGPYEQYFGPGTRLTVT.